A single sample is the source of the 21 T cell receptor beta chains below, sequenced in a study of post-analysis software for immune sequencing data. Their recognized antigens are unknown. Study-level findings and limits: Patients used a few TRBV segments, including TRBV5-6, TRBV5-1 and TRBV20-1, more often than controls.

TCR beta cDNA libraries had unique molecular identifiers. TCRdb passed the PCR reads through MiXCR, listing each CDR3 protein once. The table includes hundreds of thousands of distinct CDR3 sequences, roughly 27% detected once. The source material was blood. All receptors derive from a girl aged 10 to 17 with multiple sclerosis.

This clonotype was counted a few times. The chain joins TRBV20-1 to TRBJ1-6; 7 nucleotides align to TRBD1. Trimming cost V 5 bases and J 2 bases; bases outside gene matches: 6. The V gene's germline CDR1 is DFQATT and CDR2 SNEGSKA (reference sequence). The CDR3 has 15 residues. The DNA for the CDR3 is TGCAGTGCTTCGACAGGGAAGACCTATAATTCACCCCTCCACTTT. Amino acid sequence: CSASTGKTYNSPLHF.

V and J are TRBV5-1 and TRBJ2-1; TRBD1 might be the D (6 bases). The V and J ends lost 8 bases and 3 bases respectively, with 18 bases between them. Germline loops: CDR1 SGHRS, CDR2 YFSETQ. The CDR3 is 15 amino acids. The CDR3 DNA reads as TGCGCCAGGGCACACAGGGCGAACTTCTACAATGAGCAGTTCTTC. Encoded protein: CARAHRANFYNEQFF.

CDR3 sequence (DNA): TGTGCCAGCAGCCGAGCACAGGGGGCCTATGGCTACACCTTC. Translating gives CASSRAQGAYGYTF. The chain uses TRBV4-2 and TRBJ1-2; TRBD1 aligns across 9 bases. The CDR3 contains 14 residues. The V and J ends lost 4 bases and 4 bases, in that order; junction bases with no gene match: 4. From germline, CDR1 is LGHNA and CDR2 YNFKEQ.

The chain employs TRBV7-2 and TRBJ2-3, with unresolved D. Trimming removed 8 bases from V and 6 bases from J, with 9 bases in between. There are 11 residues in the CDR3. CDR1 and CDR2 from the germline V gene are SGHTA and FQGNSA. CDR3 bases: TGTGCCAGCGGGCTAGAGGATACGCAGTATTTT. This gives the protein CASGLEDTQYF.

This clonotype has just a few counts. The genes are TRBV27 and TRBJ1-1; 7 bases align to TRBD1. V trimming: 5 bases; J trimming: 0 bases; junction bases outside the gene matches: 9. Germline V gives CDR1 MNHEY, CDR2 SMNVEV (reference sequence). The CDR3 length is 16 residues. The CDR3 loop reads CASSPRGDSMNTEAFF. The CDR3 nucleotides are TGTGCCAGCAGTCCCCGGGGGGACAGTATGAACACTGAAGCTTTCTTT.

This clonotype turned up a few times. The chain links TRBV7-2 to TRBJ1-2; D is unresolved. With 4 bases removed from V and 5 bases from J, the gap between germline ends came to 14 bases. The CDR3 loop spans 14 amino acids. Germline V lookup: CDR1 SGHTA, CDR2 FQGNSA. The CDR3 reads CASSSKGVDYGYTF. CDR3 sequence (DNA): TGTGCCAGCAGCTCAAAGGGAGTGGATTATGGCTACACCTTC.

In its sample, this clonotype was seen a few times. The gene calls are TRBV29-1 and TRBJ2-1, with TRBD2 identical over 8 bases. The V segment lost 6 bases and the J segment 8 bases; nucleotides outside the gene matches: 15. The length of the CDR3 is 15 residues. Germline CDR1 and CDR2: SQVTM and ANQGSEA. This chain's CDR3 is CSVGLRAGVGYEQFF. The CDR3 DNA reads TGCAGCGTCGGCCTTCGAGCGGGAGTGGGGTATGAGCAGTTCTTC.

This clonotype was observed once. Given a much more abundant clone one base away, this may be a read error. The chain carries TRBV29-1 and TRBJ2-1; 9 bases match TRBD2. Trimming cost V 4 bases and J 6 bases; bases outside gene matches: 16. Germline V lookup: CDR1 SQVTM, CDR2 ANQGSEA. The CDR3 is 17 residues long. This CDR3 is CSVGGGKREDRFNEQFF. In DNA, the CDR3 is TGCAGCGTTGGGGGAGGGAAGCGGGAGGACCGGTTCAATGAGCAGTTCTTC.

The V gene is TRBV27, the J gene TRBJ2-1, with D possibly TRBD1 on 5 matching bases. The V gene's germline CDR1 is MNHEY and CDR2 SMNVEV (reference sequence). With 6 bases removed from V and 0 bases from J, the gap between germline ends came to 18 bases. CDR3 length equals 17 residues. For the CDR3, the DNA is TGTGCCAGCAGGGATGCATCAGGGTTTTCCTCCTACAATGAGCAGTTCTTC. This codes for CASRDASGFSSYNEQFF.

Turning to this clonotype: A read error may explain this, as a much larger clone is one base away. This chain links TRBV29-1 with TRBJ2-5; D possibly corresponds to TRBD2 (5 bases). Germline values: CDR1 SQVTM, CDR2 ANQGSEA. The CDR3 is 16 amino acids. V was cut by 0 bases and J by 3 bases, with 17 bases left in between. The CDR3 loop is CSVEDRGLGWEETQYF. The CDR3 region has the DNA TGCAGCGTTGAAGACCGAGGGCTGGGATGGGAAGAGACCCAGTACTTC. The full variable domain, with the rest looked up from reference TRBV29-1 and TRBJ2-5, is SAVISQKPSRDICQRGTSLTIQCQVDSQVTMMFWYRQQPGQSLTLIATANQGSEATYESGFVIDKFPISRPNLTFSTLTVSNMSPEDSSIYLCSVEDRGLGWEETQYFGPGTRLLVL.

Only a few counts were recorded for this clonotype. This chain uses TRBV24-1 with TRBJ2-3, with TRBD2 identical over 10 bases. J gave up 3 bases and V 1 base, and 3 bases lay outside the gene matches. The CDR3 totals 16 residues. The V gene's germline CDR1 is KGHDR and CDR2 SFDVKD. CDR3 amino acids: CATSDFGLAATDTQYF. The CDR3 DNA reads as TGTGCCACCAGTGATTTCGGACTAGCGGCTACAGATACGCAGTATTTT.

This chain connects TRBV7-9 to TRBJ1-1; perhaps TRBD1 as D (5 bases). The CDR3 covers 13 residues. Germline CDR1 and CDR2: SEHNR and FQNEAQ (reference sequence). Trimming pared 3 bases from V and 6 bases from J, leaving 11 bases between. This CDR3 is CASSFQGDAEAFF. Here the CDR3 DNA reads TGTGCCAGCAGCTTTCAGGGAGACGCTGAAGCTTTCTTT.

V usage is TRBV5-1 and J usage is TRBJ2-5; 15 bases map to TRBD2. The DNA end lines up better with TRBJ2-7; the J call may be wrong. The CDR3 sequence is 16 residues long. Germline V CDR1 and CDR2: SGHRS, YFSETQ. As DNA, the CDR3 is TGCGCCAGCAGCTCCGGGACTAGCGGGAGGTCATACGAGCAGTACTTC. It specifies CASSSGTSGRSYEQYF.

The DNA for the CDR3 is TGTGCCACCAGTGATTTGCATTCAGGCGCTAAGGGCGAGCAGTACTTC. It encodes CATSDLHSGAKGEQYF. The chain combines TRBV24-1 with TRBJ2-7; D not resolved. V was trimmed by 0 bases and J by 6 bases, leaving 17 bases between them. The CDR3 loop spans 16 amino acids. The V gene's germline CDR1 is KGHDR and CDR2 SFDVKD.

Notes on this clonotype: A much larger clone lies one base from this, so it may be a read error. The V and J genes are TRBV7-2 and TRBJ2-1, with D uncertain. The CDR3 length is 15 residues. CDR1 and CDR2 from the germline V gene are SGHTA and FQGNSA. V was cut by 2 bases and J by 11 bases, with 19 bases left in between. Here the CDR3 reads CASSLLVRVVDKQFF. The CDR3 nucleotides are TGTGCCAGCAGCTTATTGGTTAGGGTCGTCGATAAGCAGTTCTTC.

On this clonotype itself: Being one base from a much bigger clone, this may be a read error. The chain links TRBV12-3 or TRBV12-4 to TRBJ2-4; no firm D call. Gene TRBJ2-5 matches the end of the DNA better, so the J call may be wrong. The CDR3 spans 13 residues. CDR3 sequence reads: CASRLVLLETQYF. In nucleotides, the CDR3 is TGTGCCAGCAGGTTGGTTTTGCTGGAGACCCAGTACTTC.

The rearrangement links TRBV12-3 or TRBV12-4 to TRBJ1-4; D is ambiguous. The CDR3 extends over 15 amino acids. Trimming left V 6 bases short and J 10 bases short, with 21 bases between. The CDR3 DNA reads as TGTGCCAGCAGCCCCCAACGGATCAATTGGGGAAAACTGTTTTTT. It translates to CASSPQRINWGKLFF.

The CDR3 DNA reads TGCAGTGCTAGGTTGATAACTAGCACAGATACGCAGTATTTT. It encodes CSARLITSTDTQYF. The chain has TRBV20-1 and TRBJ2-3, with D unclear. The V gene lost 3 bases and the J gene lost 0 bases, with 10 bases spanning the gap. The CDR3 runs to 14 residues. Per the germline V gene, CDR1 is DFQATT and CDR2 is SNEGSKA (reference sequence).

The table lists this clonotype with a few counts. The chain combines TRBV7-6 with TRBJ2-7, with D hard to call. Germline V lookup: CDR1 SGHVS, CDR2 FNYEAQ. Trimming cost V 4 bases and J 1 base, with 14 bases left between them. The CDR3 extends over 15 amino acids. The CDR3 is CASSSGTGPSYEQYF. CDR3 sequence (DNA): TGTGCCAGCAGCTCCGGAACCGGACCTTCCTACGAGCAGTACTTC.

This clonotype was picked up a small number of times. The chain joins TRBV15 to TRBJ2-1; a weak D match, TRBD2 (5 bases). V lost 8 bases and J 4 bases, leaving 15 bases between the germline ends. The CDR3 runs 14 residues. Germline V gene data show CDR1 as LNHNV and CDR2 as YYDKDF (reference sequence). The CDR3 sequence: CATDYGEEYNEQFF. The DNA for the CDR3 is TGTGCCACCGACTACGGAGAGGAATACAATGAGCAGTTCTTC.

V is TRBV28 and J is TRBJ2-3, with 7 bases that match TRBD2. The germline CDR1 and CDR2 sequences are MDHEN and SYDVKM. The CDR3 sequence is 16 residues long. V lost 6 bases to trimming and J lost 2 bases; unmatched junction nucleotides: 11. The CDR3 sequence: CASSSPASGDTDTQYF. DNA of the CDR3: TGTGCCAGCAGCTCCCCTGCCAGCGGGGACACAGATACGCAGTATTTT.